Below are 27 T cell receptor beta chains sequenced from a single sample in a study of post-analysis software for immune sequencing data (dated by TCRdb to between 2015 and 2017). Their target antigens are unknown. The library was prepared using PCR. The sequencer listed for this sample is Illumina HiSeq 2500. Unique molecular identifiers were incorporated into TCR beta cDNA libraries to reduce PCR and sequencing biases. TCRdb cleaned the public reads at Q25 with fastp, built clones with MiXCR and kept in-frame beta chains. Every distinct CDR3 protein forms one entry, paired with its most common genes and DNA. In this sample the table shows 350,000 to 450,000 distinct CDR3 sequences, roughly 40% of which occur a single time. 7.5% to 8.5% of the sample goes to the ten largest clones. The full study reports these points: Four or five TRBV segments, including TRBV5-6, TRBV5-1 and TRBV20-1, were significantly more frequent in patients than controls.

Sequencing was performed on blood. These receptors were collected from a girl aged 2-10 years with multiple sclerosis.

The chain couples TRBV7-9 to TRBJ2-7; TRBD1 is a possible D gene (6 bases). The CDR3 length is 13 residues. Germline V gene data show CDR1 as SEHNR and CDR2 as FQNEAQ (reference sequence). Between the trimmed V and J ends, which lost 1 base and 4 bases, there was a span of 8 bases. DNA for the CDR3: TGTGCCAGCAGCTTAGGGGACATTTACGAGCAGTACTTC. This gives the protein CASSLGDIYEQYF.

The J gene is TRBJ2-4, the V gene TRBV7-9, with D perhaps assigned TRBD1 or TRBD2 (5 bases each). This CDR3 has 14 residues. Trimming shortened V by 3 bases and J by 13 bases, and 19 bases separated the two germline ends. The germline V gene encodes CDR1 SEHNR and CDR2 FQNEAQ (reference sequence). The CDR3 region is CASSFGTTLTTQYF. The DNA of the CDR3 is TGTGCCAGCAGCTTCGGGACCACGCTAACGACACAGTACTTC.

In its sample, this clonotype was seen once. V and J are TRBV7-9 and TRBJ2-1; tentative D call: TRBD2 (6 bases). The CDR3 extends over 18 amino acids. The V gene lost 3 bases and the J gene lost 5 bases, with 23 bases spanning the gap. CDR1 and CDR2 (germline): SEHNR, FQNEAQ (reference sequence). The CDR3, as DNA: TGTGCCAGCAGCTTCCCTGCGGCCAAACTAGCTGGGGACAATGAGCAGTTCTTC. Its translation is CASSFPAAKLAGDNEQFF.

This chain uses TRBV27 with TRBJ1-1; possible D gene TRBD1, 5 bases. The CDR3 runs 13 residues. V gave up 3 bases and J gave up 11 bases, with 16 bases separating them. Germline-derived CDR1 and CDR2 are MNHEY and SMNVEV (reference sequence). The CDR3 sequence: CASSLSQGIKAFF. The CDR3, as DNA: TGTGCCAGCAGTTTGAGTCAGGGTATTAAGGCTTTCTTT.

V is TRBV12-3 or TRBV12-4 and J is TRBJ2-3, with D hard to call. This CDR3 comprises 17 residues. With 5 bases removed from V and 0 bases from J, the gap between germline ends came to 18 bases. Here the CDR3 reads CASSGPHRGESTDTQYF. In nucleotides, the CDR3 is TGTGCCAGCAGTGGCCCACACCGCGGTGAGAGCACAGATACGCAGTATTTT.

Only a few counts were recorded for this clonotype. The genes are TRBV7-2 and TRBJ2-1; TRBD2 matches at 9 bases. CDR3 length: 17 amino acids. CDR1 is SGHTA and CDR2 is FQGNSA in the germline V gene. Losses at the gene ends were 6 bases for V and 8 bases for J; bases not matched to a gene: 17. The CDR3 DNA reads TGTGCCAGCAGTTCCCACTGGGGGCGGGAGGGTCGCGATGAGCAGTTCTTC. It is translated as CASSSHWGREGRDEQFF.

The genes are TRBV12-3 or TRBV12-4 and TRBJ2-7, with D unclear. CDR3 length equals 12 residues. Trimming removed 6 bases at V and 5 bases at J, with 11 bases between. CDR3 bases: TGTGCCAGCAGAGCCTCCGGCCACGAGCAGTACTTC. Translating it yields CASRASGHEQYF.

This clonotype was observed a handful of times. The chain employs TRBV14 and TRBJ2-1; D not resolved. The CDR3 has 15 amino acids. Trimming cost V 0 bases and J 3 bases, with 9 bases left between them. Germline loops: CDR1 SGHDN, CDR2 FVKESK. This CDR3 is CASSQEIGNYNEQFF. CDR3 nucleotides: TGTGCCAGCAGCCAAGAGATAGGGAACTACAATGAGCAGTTCTTC.

This clonotype was counted between two and nine times. The genes are TRBV4-1 and TRBJ2-3; 7 bases line up with TRBD2. CDR1 and CDR2 (germline): MGHRA, YSYEKL. The CDR3 contains 15 residues. The V and J ends lost 3 bases and 2 bases, in that order; junction bases with no gene match: 5. This chain's CDR3 is CASSQRAGNTDTQYF. The CDR3 region has the DNA TGCGCCAGCAGCCAGCGAGCGGGGAACACAGATACGCAGTATTTT.

The chain uses TRBV24-1 and TRBJ2-3; 7 bases match TRBD2. V dropped 1 base and J dropped 3; count of bases not matched to a gene: 9. The CDR3 totals 17 residues. Germline CDR1 is KGHDR and CDR2 is SFDVKD. The CDR3 reads CATSDFRASGITDTQYF. For the CDR3, the DNA is TGTGCCACCAGTGATTTCAGGGCTAGCGGAATAACAGATACGCAGTATTTT.

This clonotype was found a few times. The CDR3 spells CASSTDSGANVLTF. CDR3 in DNA: TGTGCCAGCAGCACAGACTCTGGGGCCAACGTCCTGACTTTC. The rearrangement uses TRBV28 and TRBJ2-6; D remains unclear. V was cut by 6 bases and J by 0 bases, with 6 bases left in between. Germline lookup yields CDR1 MDHEN and CDR2 SYDVKM. The CDR3 spans 14 residues.

The chain recombines TRBV5-1 with TRBJ1-1, with a possible D match to TRBD1 (5 bases). The CDR3 runs 15 residues. Germline CDR1 and CDR2: SGHRS and YFSETQ. V was shortened by 4 bases and J by 0 bases, with 13 bases between the two germline ends. CDR3: CASSPGTGMNTEAFF. CDR3 coding DNA: TGCGCCAGCAGCCCCGGGACGGGGATGAACACTGAAGCTTTCTTT.

The rearrangement joins TRBV3-1 to TRBJ2-1; D is perhaps TRBD1 or TRBD2 (5 bases each). The end of the DNA fits TRBJ2-7 better, so the J call may be wrong. This CDR3 region has 15 residues. The germline CDR1 and CDR2 sequences are LGHDT and YNNKEL (reference sequence). The CDR3 nucleotides read TGTGCCAGCAGTCCCCGGGACGCAGCGTACAATGAGCAGTACTTC. Its translation: CASSPRDAAYNEQYF.

This clonotype was seen more than once but under ten times. This chain connects TRBV4-3 to TRBJ1-6, with 12 bases matching TRBD1. CDR3 length: 15 residues. Germline loops: CDR1 LGHNA, CDR2 YSLEER. J gave up 9 bases and V 4 bases, and 4 bases lay outside the gene matches. CDR3 residues: CASSPGQGALSPLHF. As DNA, the CDR3 is TGCGCCAGCAGCCCGGGACAGGGGGCGCTTTCACCCCTCCACTTT.

This clonotype has a handful of counts. The V gene is TRBV29-1, the J gene TRBJ2-1; D is unclear. This CDR3 is 11 amino acids long. CDR1 and CDR2 (germline): SQVTM, ANQGSEA. Trimming left V 1 base short and J 9 bases short, with 7 bases between. CDR3 loop: CSVEGQSEQFF. Here the CDR3 DNA reads TGCAGCGTTGAAGGTCAGAGTGAGCAGTTCTTC.

The chain uses TRBV10-2 and TRBJ1-5, with TRBD1 matching 9 bases. The junction had 6 bases not matched to a gene; V was cut back by 6 bases and J by 0 bases. Germline lookup yields CDR1 WSHSY and CDR2 SAAADI. The CDR3 loop spans 16 amino acids. CDR3 sequence reads: CASRGTGLYSNQPQHF. CDR3 nucleotide sequence: TGCGCCAGCAGGGGGACAGGGCTATATAGCAATCAGCCCCAGCATTTT.

This clonotype was counted a few times. This sequence joins TRBV25-1 and TRBJ1-6; 7 bases match TRBD1. The V segment lost 5 bases and the J segment 8 bases; nucleotides outside the gene matches: 12. This CDR3 is 16 amino acids long. Germline V CDR1 and CDR2: MGHDK, SYGVNS. CDR3: CASSHFRDRLYSPLHF. CDR3 bases: TGTGCCAGCAGTCATTTCCGGGACAGACTTTATTCACCCCTCCACTTT.

The rearrangement uses TRBV29-1 and TRBJ2-3, with D possibly called TRBD1 or TRBD2 (6 bases each). The CDR3 is 14 amino acids. Germline CDR1 is SQVTM and CDR2 is ANQGSEA. With 5 bases removed from V and 4 bases from J, the gap between germline ends came to 16 bases. CDR3 sequence reads: CSVREGGVADTQYF. DNA for the CDR3: TGCAGCGTTCGCGAGGGGGGTGTGGCAGATACGCAGTATTTT.

The chain links TRBV29-1 to TRBJ2-3; D is perhaps TRBD2 (6 bases). CDR3 size: 15 residues. V lost 0 bases and J lost 4, with 14 bases in between. Germline V gene data show CDR1 as SQVTM and CDR2 as ANQGSEA. For the CDR3, the DNA is TGCAGCGTTGAAGATGCGGGATTGGTCCCAGATACGCAGTATTTT. Protein: CSVEDAGLVPDTQYF.

The chain combines TRBV7-2 with TRBJ2-4; D not resolved. Per the germline V gene, CDR1 is SGHTA and CDR2 is FQGNSA. CDR3 size: 14 residues. Deletions cut 5 bases from V and 8 bases from J, with 16 bases between. CDR3 in amino acids: CASSRGEVSDIQYF. CDR3 DNA sequence: TGTGCCAGCAGCAGAGGCGAGGTATCGGACATTCAGTACTTC.

This clonotype was recorded a few times. V usage is TRBV18 and J usage is TRBJ2-5, with 8 nucleotides matching TRBD2. The junction had 5 bases not matched to a gene; V was cut back by 3 bases and J by 2 bases. The CDR3 runs 15 residues. Germline V lookup: CDR1 KGHSH, CDR2 LQKENI. This chain's CDR3 is CASSPGLALQETQYF. The CDR3, as DNA: TGTGCCAGCTCACCTGGACTAGCTCTTCAAGAGACCCAGTACTTC.

This clonotype was recorded a few times. This rearrangement joins TRBV11-2 to TRBJ2-7, with TRBD2 matching 13 bases. Unmatched junction bases numbered 3, after V lost 2 bases and J lost 5 bases. Per germline, CDR1 SGHAT and CDR2 FQNNGV. CDR3 length: 15 amino acids. In nucleotides, the CDR3 is TGTGCCAGCAGCTTACTTGGACTAGCGGGAGACGAGCAGTACTTC. Residues: CASSLLGLAGDEQYF.

The chain couples TRBV5-1 to TRBJ2-1; TRBD1 might be the D (6 bases). This CDR3 comprises 15 residues. The germline V gene has CDR1 SGHRS and CDR2 YFSETQ. With 1 base removed from V and 6 bases from J, the gap between germline ends came to 14 bases. CDR3 sequence: CASSLTGSFSNEQFF. The CDR3 nucleotides read TGCGCCAGCAGCTTGACAGGGTCGTTTAGCAATGAGCAGTTCTTC.

The CDR3 bases are TGTGCCAGCAGCCCTTCGACAGGCGGGTTCTCCTACGAGCAGTACTTC. It is translated as CASSPSTGGFSYEQYF. The rearrangement links TRBV14 to TRBJ2-7, with a possible D match to TRBD1 (6 bases). Germline V lookup: CDR1 SGHDN, CDR2 FVKESK. This CDR3 is 16 amino acids long. V lost 4 bases, J lost 0 bases, and 16 bases lay in between.

The chain uses TRBV5-1 and TRBJ1-2, with 9 nucleotides matching TRBD1. J was trimmed by 4 bases and V by 2 bases; bases with no gene match: 6. CDR3 length: 15 residues. Per the germline V gene, CDR1 is SGHRS and CDR2 is YFSETQ. CDR3 sequence reads: CASSLTGGLSYGYTF. CDR3 sequence (DNA): TGCGCCAGCAGCTTAACAGGGGGCTTAAGCTATGGCTACACCTTC.

The rearrangement links TRBV6-5 to TRBJ1-1; no clear D. V was cut by 7 bases and J by 3 bases, with 9 bases left in between. The germline V gene has CDR1 MNHEY and CDR2 SVGAGI. The length of the CDR3 is 12 residues. DNA for the CDR3: TGTGCCAGCACCTACGGATACACTGAAGCTTTCTTT. As protein: CASTYGYTEAFF.

The chain links TRBV27 to TRBJ2-7; perhaps TRBD1 as D (5 bases). Trimming removed 1 base at V and 4 bases at J, with 11 bases between. The CDR3 covers 14 residues. The germline gives CDR1 MNHEY, CDR2 SMNVEV (reference sequence). The CDR3 sequence: CASSLLGRPYEQYF. The CDR3 coding sequence is TGTGCCAGCAGTTTATTGGGGCGTCCTTACGAGCAGTACTTC.